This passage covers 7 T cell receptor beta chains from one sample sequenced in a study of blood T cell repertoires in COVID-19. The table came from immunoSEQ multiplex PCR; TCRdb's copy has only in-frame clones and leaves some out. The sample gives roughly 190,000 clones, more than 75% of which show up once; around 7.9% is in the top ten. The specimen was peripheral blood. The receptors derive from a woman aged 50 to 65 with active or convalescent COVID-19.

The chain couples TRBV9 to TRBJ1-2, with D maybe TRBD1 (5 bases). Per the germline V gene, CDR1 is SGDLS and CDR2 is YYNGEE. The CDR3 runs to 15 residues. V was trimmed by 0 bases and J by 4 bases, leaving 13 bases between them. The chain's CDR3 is CASSVGAQGAYGYTF. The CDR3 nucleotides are TGTGCCAGCAGCGTAGGGGCGCAGGGTGCCTATGGCTACACCTTC.

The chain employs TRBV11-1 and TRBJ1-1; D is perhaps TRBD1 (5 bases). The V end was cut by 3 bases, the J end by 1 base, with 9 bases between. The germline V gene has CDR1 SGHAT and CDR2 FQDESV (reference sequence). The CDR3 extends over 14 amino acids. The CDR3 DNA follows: TGTGCCAGCAGCTTCCAGGGCTGGAACACTGAAGCTTTCTTT. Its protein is CASSFQGWNTEAFF.

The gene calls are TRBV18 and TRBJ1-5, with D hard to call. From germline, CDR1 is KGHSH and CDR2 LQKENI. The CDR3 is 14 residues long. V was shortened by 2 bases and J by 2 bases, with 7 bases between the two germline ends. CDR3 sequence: CASSPGRGNQPQHF. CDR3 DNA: TGTGCCAGCTCACCAGGGAGGGGCAATCAGCCCCAGCATTTT.

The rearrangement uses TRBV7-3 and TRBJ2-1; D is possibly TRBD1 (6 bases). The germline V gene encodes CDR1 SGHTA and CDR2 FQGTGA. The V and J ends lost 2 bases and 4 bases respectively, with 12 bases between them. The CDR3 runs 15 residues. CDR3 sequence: CASSLVYQGYNEQFF. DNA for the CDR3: TGTGCCAGCAGCTTAGTTTACCAGGGGTACAATGAGCAGTTCTTC.

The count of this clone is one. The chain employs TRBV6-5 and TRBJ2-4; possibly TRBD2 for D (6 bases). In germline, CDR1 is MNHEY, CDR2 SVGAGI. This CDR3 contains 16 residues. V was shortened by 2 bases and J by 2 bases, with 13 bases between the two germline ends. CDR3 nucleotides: TGTGCCAGCAGTTACGATACCGGGGGTCCCAAAAACATTCAGTACTTC. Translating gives CASSYDTGGPKNIQYF.

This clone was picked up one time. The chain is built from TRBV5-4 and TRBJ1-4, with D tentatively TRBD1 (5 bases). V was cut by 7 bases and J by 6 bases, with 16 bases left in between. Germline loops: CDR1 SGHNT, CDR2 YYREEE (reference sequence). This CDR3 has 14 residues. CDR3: CASAEEAGDEKLFF. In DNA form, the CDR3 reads TGTGCCAGCGCTGAGGAGGCGGGGGATGAAAAACTGTTTTTT. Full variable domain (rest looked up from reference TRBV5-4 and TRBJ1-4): ETGVTQSPTHLIKTRGQQVTLRCSSQSGHNTVSWYQQALGQGPQFIFQYYREEENGRGNFPPRFSGLQFPNYSSELNVNALELDDSALYLCASAEEAGDEKLFFGSGTQLSVL.

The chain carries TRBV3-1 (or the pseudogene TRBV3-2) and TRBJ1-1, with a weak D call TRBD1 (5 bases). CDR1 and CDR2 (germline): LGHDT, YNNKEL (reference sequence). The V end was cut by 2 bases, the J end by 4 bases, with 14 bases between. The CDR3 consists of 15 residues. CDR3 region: CASSQLRQGGTEAFF. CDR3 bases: TGTGCCAGCAGCCAACTGAGGCAGGGAGGCACTGAAGCTTTCTTT.